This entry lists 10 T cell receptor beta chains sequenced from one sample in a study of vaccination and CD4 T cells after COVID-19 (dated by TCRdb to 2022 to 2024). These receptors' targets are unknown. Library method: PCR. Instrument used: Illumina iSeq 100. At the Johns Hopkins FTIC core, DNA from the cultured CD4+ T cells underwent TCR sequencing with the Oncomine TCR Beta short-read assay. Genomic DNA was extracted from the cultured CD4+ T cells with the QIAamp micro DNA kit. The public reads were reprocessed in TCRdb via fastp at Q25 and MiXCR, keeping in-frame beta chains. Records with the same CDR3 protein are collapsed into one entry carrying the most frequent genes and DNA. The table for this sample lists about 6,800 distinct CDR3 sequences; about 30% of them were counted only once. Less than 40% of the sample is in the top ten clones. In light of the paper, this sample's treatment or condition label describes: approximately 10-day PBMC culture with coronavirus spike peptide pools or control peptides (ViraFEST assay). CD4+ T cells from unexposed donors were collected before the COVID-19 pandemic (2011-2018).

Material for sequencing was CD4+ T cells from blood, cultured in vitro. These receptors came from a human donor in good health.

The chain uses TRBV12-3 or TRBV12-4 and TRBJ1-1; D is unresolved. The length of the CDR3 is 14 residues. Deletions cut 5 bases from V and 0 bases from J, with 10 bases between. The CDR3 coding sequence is TGTGCCAGCAGTGCGCAAACCCTGAACACTGAAGCTTTCTTT. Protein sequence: CASSAQTLNTEAFF.

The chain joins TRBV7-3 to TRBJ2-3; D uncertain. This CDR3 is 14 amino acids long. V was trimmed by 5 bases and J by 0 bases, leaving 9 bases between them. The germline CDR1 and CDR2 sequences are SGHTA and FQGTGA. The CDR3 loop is CASSLGPSTDTQYF. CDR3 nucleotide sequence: TGTGCCAGCAGCCTCGGCCCAAGCACAGATACGCAGTATTTT. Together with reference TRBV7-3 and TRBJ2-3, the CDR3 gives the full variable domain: GAGVSQTPSNKVTEKGKYVELRCDPISGHTALYWYRQSLGQGPEFLIYFQGTGAADDSGLPNDRFFAVRPEGSVSTLKIQRTERGDSAVYLCASSLGPSTDTQYFGPGTRLTVL.

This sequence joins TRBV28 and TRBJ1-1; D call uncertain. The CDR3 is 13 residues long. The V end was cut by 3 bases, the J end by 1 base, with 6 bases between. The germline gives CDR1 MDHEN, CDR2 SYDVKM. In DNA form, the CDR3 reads TGTGCCAGCAGTTTTGTTAAGAACACTGAAGCTTTCTTT. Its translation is CASSFVKNTEAFF.

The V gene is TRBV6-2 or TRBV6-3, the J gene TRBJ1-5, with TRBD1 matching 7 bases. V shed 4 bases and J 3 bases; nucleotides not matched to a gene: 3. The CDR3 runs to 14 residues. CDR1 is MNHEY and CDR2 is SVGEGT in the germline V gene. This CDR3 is CASSWTGTNQPQHF. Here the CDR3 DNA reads TGTGCCAGCAGTTGGACAGGCACCAATCAGCCCCAGCATTTT.

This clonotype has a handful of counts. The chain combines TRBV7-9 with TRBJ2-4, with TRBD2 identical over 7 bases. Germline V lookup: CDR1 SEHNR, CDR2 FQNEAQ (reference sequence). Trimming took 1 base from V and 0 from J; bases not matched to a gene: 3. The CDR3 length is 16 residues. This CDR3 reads CASSLVAGVAKNIQYF. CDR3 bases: TGTGCCAGCAGCTTAGTTGCGGGGGTAGCCAAAAACATTCAGTACTTC.

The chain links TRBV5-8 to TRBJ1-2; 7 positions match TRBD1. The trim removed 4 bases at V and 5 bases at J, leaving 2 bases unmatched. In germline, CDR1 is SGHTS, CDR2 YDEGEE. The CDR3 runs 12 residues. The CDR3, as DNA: TGTGCCAGCAGCAAACAGGGGTATGGCTACACCTTC. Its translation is CASSKQGYGYTF.

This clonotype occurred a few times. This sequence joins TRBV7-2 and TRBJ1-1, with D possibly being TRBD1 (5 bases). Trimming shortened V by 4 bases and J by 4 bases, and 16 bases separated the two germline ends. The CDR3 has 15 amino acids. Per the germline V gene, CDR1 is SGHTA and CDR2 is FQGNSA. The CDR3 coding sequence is TGTGCCAGCAGCTATATGGGGGTCACTTCCACTGAAGCTTTCTTT. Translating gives CASSYMGVTSTEAFF.

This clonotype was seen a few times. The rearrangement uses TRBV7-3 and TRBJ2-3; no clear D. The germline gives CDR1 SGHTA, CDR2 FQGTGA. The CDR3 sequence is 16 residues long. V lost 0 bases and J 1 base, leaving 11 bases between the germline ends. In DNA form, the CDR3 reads TGTGCCAGCAGCTTAACGTTGTCGCGAGGCACAGATACGCAGTATTTT. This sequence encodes CASSLTLSRGTDTQYF.

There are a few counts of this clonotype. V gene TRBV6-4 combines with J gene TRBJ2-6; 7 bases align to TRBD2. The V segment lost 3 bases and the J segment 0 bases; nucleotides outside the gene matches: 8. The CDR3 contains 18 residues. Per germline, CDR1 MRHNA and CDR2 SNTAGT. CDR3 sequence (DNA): TGTGCCAGCAGTGAGCGGGGGATTTTAAGCTCTGGGGCCAACGTCCTGACTTTC. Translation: CASSERGILSSGANVLTF.

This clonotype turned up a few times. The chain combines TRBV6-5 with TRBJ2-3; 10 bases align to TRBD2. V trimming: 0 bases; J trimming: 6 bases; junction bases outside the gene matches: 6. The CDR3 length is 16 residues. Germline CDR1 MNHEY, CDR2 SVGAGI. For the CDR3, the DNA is TGTGCCAGCAGTTACTCAGAGCGGGAGGGCAGGGATACGCAGTATTTT. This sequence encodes CASSYSEREGRDTQYF.